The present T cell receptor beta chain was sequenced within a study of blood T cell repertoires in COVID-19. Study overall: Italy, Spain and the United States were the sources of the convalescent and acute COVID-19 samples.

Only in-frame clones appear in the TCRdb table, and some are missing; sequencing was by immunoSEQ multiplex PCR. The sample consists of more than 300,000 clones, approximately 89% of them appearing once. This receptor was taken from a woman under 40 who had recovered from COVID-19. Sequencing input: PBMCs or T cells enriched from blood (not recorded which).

DNA for the CDR3: TGTGCCAGCTCACCGACAGGGGGCTCCTACGAGCAGTACTTC. This encodes CASSPTGGSYEQYF. The chain links TRBV18 to TRBJ2-7, with TRBD1 identical over 9 bases. There are 14 residues in the CDR3. V was pared by 3 bases and J by 0 bases, with 0 bases of the junction left unmatched. Germline V gives CDR1 KGHSH, CDR2 LQKENI.